This TCR beta chain was recorded in a study of blood T cell repertoires in COVID-19. At the level of the study: Samples of COVID-19 (acute and convalescent) were obtained from the United States, Italy and Spain. T cells, B-cell-depleted T cells, or PBMCs supplied cDNA or gDNA.

In the original analysis: Amplification of reference gene primers was used by the study to estimate nucleated cell counts. The repertoire was sequenced with immunoSEQ multiplex PCR; TCRdb's copy has only in-frame clones and lacks some. V and J calls and clone size are those listed in that table; D and trimming were worked out from the DNA. The repertoire holds roughly 30,000 clones, almost 90% seen once, with around 1.5% in the top ten. Sample: peripheral blood. The sequence was collected from a man aged 55-75 years with active COVID-19.

CDR3 nucleotide sequence: TGTGCCAGCATCGACTCAGCGGGGAGGAAGGAGACCCAGTACTTC. Translation gives CASIDSAGRKETQYF. The genes are TRBV7-9 and TRBJ2-5; 7 nucleotides match TRBD2. The V gene end was trimmed by 7 bases and the J gene end by 5 bases; junction bases not matched to a gene: 13. CDR3 length: 15 residues. The V gene's germline CDR1 is SEHNR and CDR2 FQNEAQ (reference sequence).